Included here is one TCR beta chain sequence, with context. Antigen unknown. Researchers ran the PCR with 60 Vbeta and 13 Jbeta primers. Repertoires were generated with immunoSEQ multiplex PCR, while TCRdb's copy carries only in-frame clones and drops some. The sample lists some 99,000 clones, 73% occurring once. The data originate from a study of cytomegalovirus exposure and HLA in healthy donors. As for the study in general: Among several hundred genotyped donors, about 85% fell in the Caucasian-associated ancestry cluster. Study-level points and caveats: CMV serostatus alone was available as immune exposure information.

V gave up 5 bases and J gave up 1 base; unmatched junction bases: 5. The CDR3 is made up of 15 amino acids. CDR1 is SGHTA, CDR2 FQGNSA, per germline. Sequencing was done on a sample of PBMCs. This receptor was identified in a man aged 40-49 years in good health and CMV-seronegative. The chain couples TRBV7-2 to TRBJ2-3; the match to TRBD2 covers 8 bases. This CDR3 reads CASSITSGRTDTQYF. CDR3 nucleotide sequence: TGTGCCAGCAGCATAACTAGCGGCCGCACAGATACGCAGTATTTT.